A selection of T cell receptor beta chains follows, all from one sample in a study of T cells in Graves' hyperthyroidism and ophthalmopathy. MiXCR, applied by TCRdb to the multiplex PCR reads, yields one record per CDR3 protein. The repertoire has under 400,000 distinct CDR3 sequences, 15% to 20% of them found once; the top ten carry around 15%. The sequencing sample was made of blood. The receptors originated from a middle-aged woman with Graves' ophthalmopathy. Each CDR3 is given with its conserved first and last residue. D genes are given only for firm matches. Expanded clones get a size class; other rows say once, few or many, or leave the size out.

>TRBV5-1|TRBJ2-7|TRBD1|few
TGCGCCAGCAGCGGACAGGGGTTCCACGAGCAGTACTTC
CASSGQGFHEQYF
>TRBV28|TRBJ1-2|NA|few
TGTGCCAGCAGTTTTTCCGAAGTAGGGTTGGAGGGCGGCTACACCTTC
CASSFSEVGLEGGYTF
>TRBV4-3|TRBJ2-7|NA|NA
TGCGCCAGCAGCCAAGAATCCAGGGGCGGATACGAGCAGTACTTC
CASSQESRGGYEQYF
>TRBV13|TRBJ1-3|NA|NA
TGTGCCAGCAGCTTGGGAGGGGATTTCGGAGGAAACACCATATATTTT
CASSLGGDFGGNTIYF
>TRBV7-2|TRBJ1-2|NA|many
TGTGCCAGCAGCCAACGGACGGGGAGCCAGGGTGGCTACACCTTC
CASSQRTGSQGGYTF
>TRBV6-1|TRBJ1-1|NA|many
TGTGCCAGCAGGGACCTTAAACAGGGCACTGAAGCTTTCTTT
CASRDLKQGTEAFF
>TRBV28|TRBJ2-5|NA|many
TGTGCCAGCAGTCAGCCGTGGGGTCAAGAGACCCAGTACTTC
CASSQPWGQETQYF
>TRBV7-8|TRBJ2-7|TRBD2|many
TGTGCCAGCAGCTCCCAGGGACTAGCGGGACCTTACGAGCAGTACTTC
CASSSQGLAGPYEQYF
>TRBV28|TRBJ2-7|TRBD1|NA
TGTACCAGCAGTTTTCAATCCGGGACAGCCTACGAGCAGTACTTC
CTSSFQSGTAYEQYF
>TRBV6-1|TRBJ2-2|TRBD2|many
TGTGCCAGCAGTGAAAAAATTGCGGGAGAGGGCACCGGGGAGCTGTTTTTT
CASSEKIAGEGTGELFF
>TRBV19|TRBJ1-1|TRBD1|many
TGTGCCAGTAGTCGAGGGGCGGACAGGCAGAACACTGAAGCTTTCTTT
CASSRGADRQNTEAFF
>TRBV11-2|TRBJ1-5|NA|many
TGTGCCAGCAGCTTGTCCAGTTCTCAGCCCCAGCATTTT
CASSLSSSQPQHF
>TRBV24-1|TRBJ2-2|NA|few
TGTGCCACCATGGCAGCTAGTGGGGCGACCGGGGAGCTGTTTTTT
CATMAASGATGELFF
>TRBV30|TRBJ1-6|NA|many
TGTGCCTCGTCGGGACGGCAAAATTCACCCCTCCACTTT
CASSGRQNSPLHF
>TRBV11-2|TRBJ1-2|NA|many
TGTGCCAGCAGCCTATCCCCAGGGAAGAAGGATGGCTACACCTTC
CASSLSPGKKDGYTF
>TRBV20-1|TRBJ2-1|NA|many
TGCAGTGCCCGGGAAGACAATGAGCAGTTCTTC
CSAREDNEQFF
>TRBV6-1|TRBJ2-7|NA|many
TGTGCCAGCAGTGAAGGCGGCCCCCTGTACGAGCAGTACTTC
CASSEGGPLYEQYF
>TRBV6-5|TRBJ1-1|TRBD1|NA
TGTGCCAGCAGTTACAGGTCGGGTGCAGGGGGCAGAACTGAAGCTTTCTTT
CASSYRSGAGGRTEAFF
>TRBV6-1|TRBJ1-5|NA|many
TGTGCCAGCAGGAAGGACATGAGGATTACTCAACACACGAAGCCCCAGCATTTT
CASRKDMRITQHTKPQHF
>TRBV7-8|TRBJ2-7|TRBD2|many
TGTGCCAGCAGCTTGGGGGGGGTAGTGGGCTACGAGCAGTACTTC
CASSLGGVVGYEQYF
>TRBV20-1|TRBJ2-7|NA|many
TGCAGTGCTAGACCCAAGGGTACCTACGAGCAGTACTTC
CSARPKGTYEQYF
>TRBV20-1|TRBJ2-7|NA|NA
TGCAGTGCTAGAGATTTGGCGGGGGCGCCATGGGAGCAGTACTTC
CSARDLAGAPWEQYF
>TRBV10-3|TRBJ2-2|TRBD1|few
TGTGCCATCAGTGGGACAGGGTTCCCCGGGGAGCTGTTTTTT
CAISGTGFPGELFF
>TRBV20-1|TRBJ2-7|TRBD2|many
TGCAGTGCTAGAGCGACTAGCGGGACTTACGAGCAGTACTTC
CSARATSGTYEQYF
>TRBV28|TRBJ1-6|NA|once
TGTGCCAGCAGTTTAACAGAGTCGCATAATTCACCCCTCCTCTTT
CASSLTESHNSPLLF
>TRBV10-3|TRBJ2-2|TRBD1|many
TGTGCCATCAATCGGGACAGAGACACCGGGGAGCTGTTTTTT
CAINRDRDTGELFF
>TRBV12-3/TRBV12-4|TRBJ2-7|NA|many
TGTGCCAGCAGGGGCAGGGACTACGAGCAGTACTTC
CASRGRDYEQYF
>TRBV6-1|TRBJ1-5|NA|many
TGTGCCAGCAGTGGCGTGGTCCATCAGCCCCAGCATTTT
CASSGVVHQPQHF
>TRBV5-1|TRBJ1-1|NA|many
TGCGCCAGCAGTTCAACGCAGGGATGGAGCACTGAAGCTTTCTTT
CASSSTQGWSTEAFF
>TRBV30|TRBJ2-5|TRBD2|many
TGTGCCTGGAGAAACCTAGCGGGAGAAGAGACCCAGTACTTC
CAWRNLAGEETQYF
>TRBV27|TRBJ1-1|NA|NA
TGTGCCAGCAGTCTGATAGCCATGAACACTGAAGCTTCCTTT
CASSLIAMNTEASF
>TRBV27|TRBJ1-2|TRBD1|NA
TGTGCCAGCAGTTTGGAGACAGGGGGCTGGGGCTACACCTTC
CASSLETGGWGYTF
>TRBV12-3/TRBV12-4|TRBJ1-2|NA|NA
TGTGCCAGCACCTTAGGGGGAGGGAAGGGATCTGGCTACACCTTC
CASTLGGGKGSGYTF
>TRBV30|TRBJ1-2|NA|many
TGTGCCGCACCCCTAGTCTTTGATGGCTACACCTTC
CAAPLVFDGYTF
>TRBV7-9|TRBJ2-7|TRBD2|many
TGTGCCAGCAGCTTGGAACTAGCGTCAAACTACGAGCAGTACTTC
CASSLELASNYEQYF
>TRBV28|TRBJ2-2|NA|few
TGTGCCATCAGTTTGTACCGGGATCCGTCCACCGGGGAGCTGTTTTTT
CAISLYRDPSTGELFF
>TRBV12-3/TRBV12-4|TRBJ1-3|NA|many
TGTGCCAGCAGCTACAGCTCTGGAAACACCATATATTTT
CASSYSSGNTIYF
>TRBV2|TRBJ2-7|NA|many
TGTGCCAGCAGTGAATCAGGTTACTACGAGCAGTACTTC
CASSESGYYEQYF
>TRBV29-1|TRBJ2-7|NA|many
TGCAGCGTTGAAGGGAGACCCTACGAGCAGTACTTC
CSVEGRPYEQYF
>TRBV11-2|TRBJ2-7|TRBD2|many
TGTGCCAGCAGCCGGGGCGGGAGGAGCGCCTACGAGCAGTACTTC
CASSRGGRSAYEQYF
>TRBV28|TRBJ2-2|TRBD2|many
TGTGCCAGCAGTTTAATAGGGGCGGGAGTTAGCACCGGGGAGCTGTTTTTT
CASSLIGAGVSTGELFF
>TRBV18|TRBJ1-2|NA|few
TGTGCCAGCTCACCTTCCCAGGCGGGACCTGGCTACACCTTC
CASSPSQAGPGYTF
>TRBV29-1|TRBJ2-7|TRBD2|many
TGCAGCGGACTAGCGGGAGTGGGGGAGCAGTACTTC
CSGLAGVGEQYF
>TRBV12-3/TRBV12-4|TRBJ2-2|NA|NA
TGTGCCAGCAGTCTAACCCTGGGAAGTCCAACCGGGGAGCTGTTTTTT
CASSLTLGSPTGELFF
>TRBV29-1|TRBJ1-1|NA|many
TGCAGCGTTCATCCCCTGGGTCGAGCTTTCTTT
CSVHPLGRAFF
>TRBV28|TRBJ2-5|NA|many
TGTGCCAGCAGTTTTGGGGCGGGGAACGGCGAGACCCAGTACTTC
CASSFGAGNGETQYF
>TRBV7-2|TRBJ2-1|NA|few
TGTGCCAGCAGCTTTAAGATCGGCAGTGACTACGAGCAGTTCTTC
CASSFKIGSDYEQFF
>TRBV25-1|TRBJ2-5|NA|many
TGTGCCAGCAGTGACGGGATTCGGCCCCAGTACTTC
CASSDGIRPQYF
>TRBV5-1|TRBJ1-2|TRBD1|many
TGCGCCAGCAGCCCGGATGAGGGACAGTTCTATGGCTACACCTTC
CASSPDEGQFYGYTF